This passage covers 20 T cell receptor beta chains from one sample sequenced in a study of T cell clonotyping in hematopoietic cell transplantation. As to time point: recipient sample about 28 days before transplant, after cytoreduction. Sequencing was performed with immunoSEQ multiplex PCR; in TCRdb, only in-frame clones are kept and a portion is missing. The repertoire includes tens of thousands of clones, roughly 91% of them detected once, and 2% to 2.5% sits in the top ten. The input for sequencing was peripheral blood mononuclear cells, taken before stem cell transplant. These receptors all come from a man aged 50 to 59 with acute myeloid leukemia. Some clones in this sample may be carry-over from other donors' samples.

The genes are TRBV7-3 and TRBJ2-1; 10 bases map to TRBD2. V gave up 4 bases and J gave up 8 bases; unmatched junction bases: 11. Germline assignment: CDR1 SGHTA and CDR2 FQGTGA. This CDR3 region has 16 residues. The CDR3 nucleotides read TGTGCCAGCAGCTCCCTAGCGGGGGACCCATGGGATGAGCAGTTCTTC. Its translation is CASSSLAGDPWDEQFF.

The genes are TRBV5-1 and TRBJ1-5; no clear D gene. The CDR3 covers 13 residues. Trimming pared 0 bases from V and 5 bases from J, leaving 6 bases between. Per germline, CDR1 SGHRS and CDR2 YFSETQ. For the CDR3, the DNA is TGCGCCAGCAGCTTGGGAGCGGATCAGCCCCAGCATTTT. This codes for CASSLGADQPQHF.

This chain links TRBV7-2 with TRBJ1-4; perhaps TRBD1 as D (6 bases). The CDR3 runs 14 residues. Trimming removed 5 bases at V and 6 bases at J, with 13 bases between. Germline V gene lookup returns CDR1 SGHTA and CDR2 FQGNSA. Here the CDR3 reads CASSRSRGDEKLFF. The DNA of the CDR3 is TGTGCCAGCAGCCGTTCAAGGGGGGATGAAAAACTGTTTTTT.

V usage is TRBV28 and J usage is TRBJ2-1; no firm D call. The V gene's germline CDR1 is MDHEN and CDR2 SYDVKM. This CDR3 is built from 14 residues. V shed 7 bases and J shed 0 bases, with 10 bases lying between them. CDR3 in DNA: TGTGCCAGCATTGGTCCGAGCTCCTACAATGAGCAGTTCTTC. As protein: CASIGPSSYNEQFF.

The DNA for the CDR3 is TGTGCCAGCTCCCTTTCGGACGAGGCTGAAGCTTTCTTT. This encodes CASSLSDEAEAFF. The chain combines TRBV18 with TRBJ1-1; D unresolved. This CDR3 comprises 13 residues. The germline CDR1 and CDR2 sequences are KGHSH and LQKENI. V was cut by 6 bases and J by 6 bases, with 14 bases left in between.

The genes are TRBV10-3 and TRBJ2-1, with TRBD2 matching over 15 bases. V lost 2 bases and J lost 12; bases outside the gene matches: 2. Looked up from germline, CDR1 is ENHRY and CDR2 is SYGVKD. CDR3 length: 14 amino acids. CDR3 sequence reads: CAISERGLAGGQFF. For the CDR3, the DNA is TGTGCCATCAGTGAGCGGGGACTAGCGGGGGGGCAGTTCTTC.

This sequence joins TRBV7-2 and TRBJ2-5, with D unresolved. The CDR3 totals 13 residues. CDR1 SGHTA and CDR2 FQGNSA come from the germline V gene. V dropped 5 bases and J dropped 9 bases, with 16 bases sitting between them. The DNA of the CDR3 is TGTGCCAGCAGCCGCTCCAACGAAGATCCCCAGTACTTC. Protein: CASSRSNEDPQYF.

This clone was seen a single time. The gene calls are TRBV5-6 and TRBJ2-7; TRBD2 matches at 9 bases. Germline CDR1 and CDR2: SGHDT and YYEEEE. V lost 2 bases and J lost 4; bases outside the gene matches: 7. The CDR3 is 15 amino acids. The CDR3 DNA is TGTGCCAGCAGCTTTGGAACCGCGGGGGGGTACGAGCAGTACTTC. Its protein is CASSFGTAGGYEQYF.

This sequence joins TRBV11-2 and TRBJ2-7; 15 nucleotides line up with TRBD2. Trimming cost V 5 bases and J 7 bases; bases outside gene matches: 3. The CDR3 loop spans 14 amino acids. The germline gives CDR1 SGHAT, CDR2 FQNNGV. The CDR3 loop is CASSRTSGRVEQYF. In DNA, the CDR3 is TGTGCCAGCAGCCGGACTAGCGGGAGGGTTGAGCAGTACTTC.

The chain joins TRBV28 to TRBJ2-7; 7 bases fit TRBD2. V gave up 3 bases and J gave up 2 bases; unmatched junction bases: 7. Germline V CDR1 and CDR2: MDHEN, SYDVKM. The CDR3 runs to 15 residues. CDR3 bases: TGTGCCAGCAGTTTGGAACGGGGGGTTCCCTACGAGCAGTACTTC. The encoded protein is CASSLERGVPYEQYF.

CDR3: CASSFVPAGGSDTQYF. The CDR3 DNA follows: TGTGCCAGCAGCTTCGTTCCGGCAGGGGGCTCAGATACGCAGTATTTT. The chain uses TRBV7-2 and TRBJ2-3; 8 bases are shared with TRBD1. Trimming cost V 3 bases and J 4 bases; bases outside gene matches: 9. CDR1 is SGHTA, CDR2 FQGNSA, per germline. The CDR3 extends over 16 amino acids.

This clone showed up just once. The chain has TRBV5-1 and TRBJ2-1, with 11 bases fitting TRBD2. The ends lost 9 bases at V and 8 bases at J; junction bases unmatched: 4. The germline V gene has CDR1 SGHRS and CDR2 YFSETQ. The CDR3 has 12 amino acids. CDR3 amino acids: CAKPSGRHEQFF. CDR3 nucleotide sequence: TGCGCCAAACCTAGCGGGAGGCATGAGCAGTTCTTC.

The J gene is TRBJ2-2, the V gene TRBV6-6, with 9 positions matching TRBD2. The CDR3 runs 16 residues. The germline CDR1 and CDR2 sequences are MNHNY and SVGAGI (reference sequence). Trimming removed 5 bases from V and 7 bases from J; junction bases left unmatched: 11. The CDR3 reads CASSTLAGGLVGELFF. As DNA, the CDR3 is TGTGCCAGCAGTACTCTGGCGGGGGGGCTCGTCGGGGAGCTGTTTTTT.

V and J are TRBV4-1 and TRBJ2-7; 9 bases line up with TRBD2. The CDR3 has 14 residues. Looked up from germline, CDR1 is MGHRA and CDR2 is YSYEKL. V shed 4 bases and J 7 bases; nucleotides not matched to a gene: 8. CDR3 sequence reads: CASSPILRGGEQYF. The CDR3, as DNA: TGCGCCAGCAGCCCGATCCTGCGGGGGGGGGAGCAGTACTTC.

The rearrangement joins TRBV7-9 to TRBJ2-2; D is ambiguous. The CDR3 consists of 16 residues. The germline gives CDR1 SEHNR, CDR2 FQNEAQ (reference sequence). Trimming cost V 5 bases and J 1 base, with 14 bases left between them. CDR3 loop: CASSPGSYLNTGELFF. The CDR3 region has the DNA TGTGCCAGCAGCCCCGGTTCGTACCTGAACACCGGGGAGCTGTTTTTT. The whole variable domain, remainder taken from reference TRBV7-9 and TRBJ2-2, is DTGVSQNPRHKITKRGQNVTFRCDPISEHNRLYWYRQTLGQGPEFLTYFQNEAQLEKSRLLSDRFSAERPKGSFSTLEIQRTEQGDSAMYLCASSPGSYLNTGELFFGEGSRLTVL.

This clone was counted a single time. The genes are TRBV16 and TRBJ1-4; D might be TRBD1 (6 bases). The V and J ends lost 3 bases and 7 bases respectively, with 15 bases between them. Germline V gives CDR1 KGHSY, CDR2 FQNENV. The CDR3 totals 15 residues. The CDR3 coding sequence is TGTGCCAGCAGCCATTCGGGGGCTCGGGGTGAAAAACTGTTTTTT. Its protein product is CASSHSGARGEKLFF.

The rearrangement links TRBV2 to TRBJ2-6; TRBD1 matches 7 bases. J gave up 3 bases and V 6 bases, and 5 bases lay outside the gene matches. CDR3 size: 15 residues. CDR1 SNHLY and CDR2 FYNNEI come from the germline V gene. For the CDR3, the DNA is TGTGCCAGCAGGGCCGACAGGGTTGGGGCCAACGTCCTGACTTTC. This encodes CASRADRVGANVLTF.

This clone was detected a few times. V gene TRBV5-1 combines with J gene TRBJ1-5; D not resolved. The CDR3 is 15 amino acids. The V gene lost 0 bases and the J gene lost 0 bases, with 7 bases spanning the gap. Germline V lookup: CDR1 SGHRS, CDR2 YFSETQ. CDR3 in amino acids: CASSLAGFSNQPQHF. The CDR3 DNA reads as TGCGCCAGCAGCTTGGCCGGGTTTAGCAATCAGCCCCAGCATTTT.

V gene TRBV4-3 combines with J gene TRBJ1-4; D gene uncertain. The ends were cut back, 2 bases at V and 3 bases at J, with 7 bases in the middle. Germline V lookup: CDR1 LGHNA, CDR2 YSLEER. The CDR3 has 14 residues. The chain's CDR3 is CASSQSRANEKLFF. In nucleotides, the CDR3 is TGCGCCAGCAGCCAAAGTCGGGCTAATGAAAAACTGTTTTTT.

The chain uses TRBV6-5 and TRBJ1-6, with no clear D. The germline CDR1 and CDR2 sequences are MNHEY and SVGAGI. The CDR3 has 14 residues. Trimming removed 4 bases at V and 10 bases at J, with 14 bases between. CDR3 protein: CASSLSPGRSPLHF. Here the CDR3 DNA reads TGTGCCAGCAGTTTGTCCCCTGGGAGGTCACCCCTCCACTTT.